What follows are 28 T cell receptor beta chains derived from one specimen sequenced in a study of metastatic and nonmetastatic thyroid tumors (TCRdb year 2020). Library construction relied on PCR. Sequencing relied on an Illumina HiSeq 4000. TCRdb passed the public sequencing reads through fastp at Q25 and MiXCR, retaining productive beta sequences. Within this sample are 40,000 to 50,000 clones, with approximately 4.1% of them counted one time only. The ten largest clones add up to roughly a tenth of the sample. None of the patients had been given any treatment before thyroid surgery. Sequences were obtained from blood. The receptors here all came from a female donor with papillary thyroid cancer or a benign thyroid nodule (not recorded which). Some clones in this sample may be carry-over from other donors' samples.

As to this clone: A much larger clone differs by one base, so this may be a read error. Here the CDR3 reads CATGDGDGNYGYIF. The CDR3 region has the DNA TGTGCCACCGGTGATGGGGACGGTAACTATGGCTACATCTTC. The gene calls are TRBV24-1 and TRBJ1-2; the D gene is possibly TRBD1 (5 bases). The CDR3 is 14 residues long. Germline lookup yields CDR1 KGHDR and CDR2 SFDVKD.

This clone was picked up many times. The chain carries TRBV10-2 and TRBJ2-7; the D is unclear. The CDR3 has 17 residues. Trimming removed 2 bases from V and 2 bases from J, with 19 bases in between. Germline V gene sequence: CDR1 WSHSY, CDR2 SAAADI. The CDR3 protein is CASSERLSDGSPYEQYF. In DNA form, the CDR3 reads TGCGCCAGCAGTGAGCGCCTTTCGGATGGGTCGCCCTACGAGCAGTACTTC.

V usage is TRBV12-3 or TRBV12-4 and J usage is TRBJ1-1; D unresolved. The CDR3 consists of 13 residues. V was cut by 1 base and J by 2 bases, with 5 bases left in between. CDR3 amino acids: CASSLGPNTEAFF. In nucleotides, the CDR3 is TGTGCCAGCAGTTTAGGTCCTAACACTGAAGCTTTCTTT.

This clone has only a few counts. The chain uses TRBV2 and TRBJ2-7; 8 bases map to TRBD2. The trim removed 6 bases at V and 4 bases at J, leaving 8 bases unmatched. The length of the CDR3 is 14 residues. Per germline, CDR1 SNHLY and CDR2 FYNNEI. CDR3 nucleotide sequence: TGTGCCAGCAGGAACACACGGGGGGGGTACGAGCAGTACTTC. The encoded protein is CASRNTRGGYEQYF.

This clone was seen only a few times. The rearrangement uses TRBV24-1 and TRBJ1-1; D is unresolved. Germline CDR1 reads KGHDR; CDR2 reads SFDVKD. Trimming took off 7 bases at V and 4 bases at J, with 12 bases between the two ends. CDR3 length: 13 residues. The CDR3 nucleotides are TGTGCCACCAGCCCTCGGTTGGGCACTGAAGCTTTCTTT. Protein sequence: CATSPRLGTEAFF.

V usage is TRBV20-1 and J usage is TRBJ2-2; 8 positions match TRBD2. The J segment lost 4 bases and the V segment lost 3 bases, leaving 7 bases of the junction unmatched. Germline CDR1 reads DFQATT; CDR2 reads SNEGSKA (reference sequence). The CDR3 contains 15 residues. For the CDR3, the DNA is TGCAGTGCTAGTCCGGCGGGGGGAGGCACCGGGGAGCTGTTTTTT. It specifies CSASPAGGGTGELFF.

This clone was observed many times. The chain has TRBV9 and TRBJ1-1; 9 nucleotides line up with TRBD1. Germline loops: CDR1 SGDLS, CDR2 YYNGEE. J gave up 1 base and V 4 bases, and 8 bases lay outside the gene matches. CDR3 length: 16 residues. The DNA for the CDR3 is TGTGCCAGCAGCACGAGCCGGGACAGGGAGAACACTGAAGCTTTCTTT. Amino acids: CASSTSRDRENTEAFF.

This clone was seen repeatedly, ten times or more. The V and J genes are TRBV30 and TRBJ1-1, with D uncertain. Germline loops: CDR1 GTSNPN, CDR2 SVGIG (reference sequence). Deletions cut 0 bases from V and 6 bases from J, with 11 bases between. The CDR3 is 13 amino acids. CDR3 region: CAWSVGRGSEAFF. In nucleotides, the CDR3 is TGTGCCTGGAGTGTGGGTCGGGGATCTGAAGCTTTCTTT.

In its sample, this clone is medium-sized. The chain uses TRBV6-2 or TRBV6-3 and TRBJ1-2; D gene uncertain. The CDR3 consists of 12 residues. V lost 5 bases to trimming and J lost 4 bases, with 8 bases between them. Germline assignment: CDR1 MNHEY and CDR2 SVGEGT. The CDR3 nucleotides are TGTGCCAGCAGTCCCGACGGCTATGGCTACACCTTC. As protein: CASSPDGYGYTF.

This clone was seen many times. The genes are TRBV9 and TRBJ2-3; 11 positions agree with TRBD2. J was trimmed by 6 bases and V by 1 base; bases with no gene match: 10. Germline V gives CDR1 SGDLS, CDR2 YYNGEE. This CDR3 spans 17 amino acids. Here the CDR3 DNA reads TGTGCCAGCAGCGTATCGGTACTAGCGGGAGCATTTGATACGCAGTATTTT. This sequence encodes CASSVSVLAGAFDTQYF.

This clone has a count of ten or more. The chain combines TRBV13 with TRBJ2-3; D remains unclear. Per germline, CDR1 PRHDT and CDR2 FYEKMQ (reference sequence). The CDR3 consists of 11 residues. V lost 1 base to trimming and J lost 6 bases, with 2 bases between them. In DNA form, the CDR3 reads TGTGCCAGCAGCTTAGCCGATACGCAGTATTTT. This codes for CASSLADTQYF.

This clone was seen a handful of times. This chain uses TRBV6-5 with TRBJ2-2; 9 nucleotides match TRBD1. Germline CDR1 and CDR2: MNHEY and SVGAGI. With V trimmed by 1 base and J by 5 bases, 8 bases remained unmatched. This CDR3 has 17 amino acids. Here the CDR3 reads CASSYLRQGGQTGELFF. The DNA for the CDR3 is TGTGCCAGCAGTTACTTAAGACAGGGGGGACAAACCGGGGAGCTGTTTTTT.

This clone was found a few times. The V gene is TRBV7-2, the J gene TRBJ1-2, with a weak D call TRBD1 (6 bases). This CDR3 contains 13 residues. CDR1 and CDR2 (germline): SGHTA, FQGNSA. Trimming took 4 bases from V and 5 from J, leaving 11 bases between them. CDR3 sequence: CASSSGAGYGYTF. The CDR3 nucleotides are TGTGCCAGCAGCTCAGGGGCGGGGTATGGCTACACCTTC.

This clone showed up many times. The chain links TRBV30 to TRBJ1-2, with D perhaps matching TRBD1 (5 bases). This CDR3 has 12 amino acids. V lost 4 bases to trimming and J lost 6 bases, with 12 bases between them. CDR1 and CDR2 from the germline V gene are GTSNPN and SVGIG (reference sequence). In DNA form, the CDR3 reads TGTGCCTGGACCCAATGGGGGGATGGCTACACCTTC. Amino acid sequence: CAWTQWGDGYTF.

The V and J genes are TRBV6-5 and TRBJ1-1; no firm D call. This CDR3 is built from 14 residues. V was pared by 2 bases and J by 1 base, with 8 bases between. CDR1 and CDR2 (germline): MNHEY, SVGAGI. The CDR3 sequence: CASSYRAANTEAFF. The DNA of the CDR3 is TGTGCCAGCAGTTACCGGGCCGCGAACACTGAAGCTTTCTTT.

This clone is termed medium-sized. V and J are TRBV6-1 and TRBJ1-2; D unclear. The V and J ends lost 5 bases and 8 bases respectively, with 15 bases between them. Germline V gene data show CDR1 as MNHNS and CDR2 as SASEGT. The CDR3 has 13 residues. In DNA form, the CDR3 reads TGTGCCAGCAGTCCCCGGGCGGTCCCCGGCTACACCTTC. It is translated as CASSPRAVPGYTF.

This clone occurred a few times. A junction boundary mismatches the germline segment, possibly from a read error. The chain links TRBV19 to TRBJ1-5, with TRBD1 matching 9 bases. Looked up from germline, CDR1 is LNHDA and CDR2 is SQIVND (reference sequence). CDR3 length: 18 amino acids. CDR3 bases: TGTGCCAGTAGCAGGGACAGGGAATCGTATGAGAGAAATCAGCCCCGGCATTTT. Translation gives CASSRDRESYERNQPRHF. The whole variable domain, filled in from reference TRBV19 and TRBJ1-5, reads DGGITQSPKYLFRKEGQNVTLSCEQNLNHDAMYWYRQDPGQGLRLIYYSQIVNDFQKGDIAEGYSVSREKKESFPLTVTSAQKNPTAFYLCASSRDRESYERNQPRHFGDGTRLSIL.

Ten or more counts support this clone. Other DNA sequences within the sample encode an identical CDR3. The rearrangement joins TRBV27 to TRBJ1-2; 8 bases align to TRBD1. V trimming: 3 bases; J trimming: 7 bases; junction bases outside the gene matches: 7. CDR1 is MNHEY and CDR2 is SMNVEV in the germline V gene (reference sequence). CDR3 length: 14 residues. CDR3 sequence reads: CASSFGGTGVGYTF. The CDR3 DNA reads TGTGCCAGCAGTTTTGGGGGGACAGGTGTTGGCTACACCTTC.

This clone has at least ten counts. In DNA form, the CDR3 reads TGTGCCATCTCCGGACAGGGGATCTACGAGCAGTACTTC. Translated: CAISGQGIYEQYF. This chain uses TRBV10-3 with TRBJ2-7; 9 bases align to TRBD1. There are 13 residues in the CDR3. V was pared by 8 bases and J by 3 bases, with 5 bases of the junction left unmatched. The germline gives CDR1 ENHRY, CDR2 SYGVKD.

This clone was found a few times. Distinct nucleotide sequences in the sample also encode this CDR3. V and J are TRBV20-1 and TRBJ2-3, with 10 bases fitting TRBD2. The CDR3 is made up of 17 amino acids. J lost 4 bases, V lost 4 bases, and 14 bases had no gene match. Germline values: CDR1 DFQATT, CDR2 SNEGSKA (reference sequence). The CDR3 sequence: CSATRTSGRGVADTQYF. The DNA of the CDR3 is TGCAGTGCTACTAGGACAAGCGGGAGGGGTGTCGCAGATACGCAGTATTTT.

This clone was seen many times. This rearrangement joins TRBV15 to TRBJ2-7, with D possibly TRBD2 on 5 matching bases. CDR3 length equals 13 residues. V shed 5 bases and J shed 3 bases, with 11 bases lying between them. Germline CDR1 LNHNV, CDR2 YYDKDF (reference sequence). The CDR3 DNA is TGTGCCACCAGCGAGGAGGTCCTCTACGAGCAGTACTTC. Translation gives CATSEEVLYEQYF.

This clone was counted ten times or more. V usage is TRBV18 and J usage is TRBJ1-4; unclear D gene. Germline V CDR1 and CDR2: KGHSH, LQKENI. The CDR3 runs to 15 residues. V was pared by 3 bases and J by 0 bases, with 8 bases between. CDR3 protein: CASSPMVATNEKLFF. The CDR3 nucleotides read TGTGCCAGCTCACCGATGGTTGCAACTAATGAAAAACTGTTTTTT. Using reference TRBV18 and TRBJ1-4 for the parts outside the CDR3, the full variable domain is NAGVMQNPRHLVRRRGQEARLRCSPMKGHSHVYWYRQLPEEGLKFMVYLQKENIIDESGMPKERFSAEFPKEGPSILRIQQVVRGDSAAYFCASSPMVATNEKLFFGSGTQLSVL.

Regarding this clone: Compared with germline, one end of the junction differs, possibly owing to a read error. This sequence joins TRBV28 and TRBJ2-5, with D perhaps matching TRBD1 or TRBD2 (5 bases each). Germline V gene lookup returns CDR1 MDHEN and CDR2 SYDVKM. The CDR3 is 11 residues long. CDR3 in DNA: TGTGCCAGCAGTCCGGGACCTCCTCGGGACTTC. It encodes CASSPGPPRDF.

There are many counts of this clone. The chain employs TRBV10-3 and TRBJ2-5; D may be TRBD1 (5 bases). This CDR3 is 17 amino acids long. CDR1 ENHRY and CDR2 SYGVKD come from the germline V gene. The V end was cut by 10 bases, the J end by 0 bases, with 24 bases between. CDR3 region: CATRTQVPESYQETQYF. The CDR3 nucleotides are TGTGCCACCAGAACACAGGTCCCTGAGAGTTACCAAGAGACCCAGTACTTC.

This clone has a handful of counts. The gene calls are TRBV27 and TRBJ2-2, with D hard to call. This CDR3 is built from 11 residues. CDR1 MNHEY and CDR2 SMNVEV come from the germline V gene (reference sequence). Trimming removed 6 bases from V and 5 bases from J, with 4 bases in between. CDR3 nucleotides: TGTGCCAGCAGCTTAACCGGGGAGCTGTTTTTT. Protein: CASSLTGELFF.

This clone was counted many times. A much larger clone sits a single nucleotide away, making a read error possible. Other nucleotide sequences in the sample specify the same CDR3. This chain connects TRBV19 to TRBJ2-6; tentatively, D is TRBD1 (6 bases). The germline CDR1 and CDR2 sequences are LNHDA and SQIVND (reference sequence). The CDR3 loop spans 16 amino acids. Written as DNA, the CDR3 is TGTGCCAGTAGTATTATACAGGGATCTGGGGCCAACGTCCTGACCTTC. This translates into CASSIIQGSGANVLTF.

This clone was recorded a few times. The germline gene is not matched at one end of the junction; a read error may be the cause. This chain joins TRBV27 and TRBJ2-2; D is tentatively TRBD1 or TRBD2 (5 bases each). The CDR3 covers 13 residues. Germline CDR1 is MNHEY and CDR2 is SMNVEV (reference sequence). This chain's CDR3 is CASRSFGTVELFF. The CDR3 coding sequence is TGTGCCAGCAGGTCCTTTGGGACCGTGGAGCTGTTTTTT.

Note on this clone: One end of the junction is discordant with germline, which a read error may explain. This chain connects TRBV6-1 to TRBJ2-3; D is perhaps TRBD1 (6 bases). Germline V gene data show CDR1 as MNHNS and CDR2 as SASEGT. The CDR3 contains 14 residues. DNA of the CDR3: TGTGCCAGCAGTGGACAGGCCCACACAGATACGCAGTGTTTT. Its protein product is CASSGQAHTDTQCF.